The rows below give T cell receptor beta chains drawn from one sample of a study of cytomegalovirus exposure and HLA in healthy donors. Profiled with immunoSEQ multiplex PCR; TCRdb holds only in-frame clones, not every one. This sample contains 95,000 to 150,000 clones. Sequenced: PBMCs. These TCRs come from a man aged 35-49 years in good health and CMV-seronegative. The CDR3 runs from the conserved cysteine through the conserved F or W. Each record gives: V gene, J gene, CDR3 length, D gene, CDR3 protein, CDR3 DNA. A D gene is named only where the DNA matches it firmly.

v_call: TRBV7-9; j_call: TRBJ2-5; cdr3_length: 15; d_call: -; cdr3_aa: CASSRQTSYQETQYF; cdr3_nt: TGTGCCAGCAGCCGACAGACTAGTTACCAAGAGACCCAGTACTTC
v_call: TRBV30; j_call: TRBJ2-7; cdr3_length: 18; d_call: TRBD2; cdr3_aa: CAWSFRWLAGGSKYEQYF; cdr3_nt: TGTGCCTGGAGCTTCAGGTGGCTAGCGGGAGGATCAAAATACGAGCAGTACTTC
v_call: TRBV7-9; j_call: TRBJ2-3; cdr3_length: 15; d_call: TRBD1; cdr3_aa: CASSSTGFRGDTQYF; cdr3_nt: TGTGCCAGCAGCTCGACAGGGTTCCGTGGAGATACGCAGTATTTT
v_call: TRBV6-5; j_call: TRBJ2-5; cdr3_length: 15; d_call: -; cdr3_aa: CASSRTDRGIETQYF; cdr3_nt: TGTGCCAGCAGTCGGACAGACCGGGGAATAGAGACCCAGTACTTC
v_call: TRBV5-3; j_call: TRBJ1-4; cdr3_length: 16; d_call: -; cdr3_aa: CARSLNLRGSREKLFF; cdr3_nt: TGTGCCAGAAGCCTAAACCTCAGGGGATCTAGAGAAAAACTGTTTTTT
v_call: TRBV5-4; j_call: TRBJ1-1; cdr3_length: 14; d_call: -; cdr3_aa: CASSFTEGYTEAFF; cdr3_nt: TGTGCCAGCAGCTTCACGGAGGGGTACACTGAAGCTTTCTTT
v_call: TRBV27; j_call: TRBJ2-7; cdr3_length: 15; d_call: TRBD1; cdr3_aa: CASSPRDRGTYEQYF; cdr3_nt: TGTGCCAGCAGCCCCCGGGACAGGGGAACCTACGAGCAGTACTTC
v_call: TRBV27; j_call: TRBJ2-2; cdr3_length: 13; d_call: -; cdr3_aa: CASSSTGRGELFF; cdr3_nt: TGTGCCAGCAGCTCTACAGGGCGGGGGGAGCTGTTTTTT
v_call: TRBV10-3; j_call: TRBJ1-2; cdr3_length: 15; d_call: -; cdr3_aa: CASSWGSDRNYGYTF; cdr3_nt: TGTGCCTCCTCCTGGGGGTCAGACAGGAACTATGGCTACACCTTC
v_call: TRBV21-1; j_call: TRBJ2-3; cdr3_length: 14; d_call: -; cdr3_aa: CASSRRVTSDTQYF; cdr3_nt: TGTGCCAGCAGCAGGCGGGTGACTAGCGATACGCAGTATTTT
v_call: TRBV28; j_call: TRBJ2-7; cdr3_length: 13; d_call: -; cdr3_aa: CASSLFLESEQYF; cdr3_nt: TGTGCCAGCAGTTTATTCCTGGAGAGCGAGCAGTACTTC
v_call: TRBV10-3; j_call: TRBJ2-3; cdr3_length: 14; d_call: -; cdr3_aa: CAISGTGTQNTQYF; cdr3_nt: TGTGCCATCAGTGGGACTGGGACACAAAATACGCAGTATTTT
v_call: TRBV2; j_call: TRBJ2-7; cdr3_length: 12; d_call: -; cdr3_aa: CASSDTPREQYF; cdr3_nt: TGTGCCAGCAGTGACACCCCTAGGGAGCAGTACTTC
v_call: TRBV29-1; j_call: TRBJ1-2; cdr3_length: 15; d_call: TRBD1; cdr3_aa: CSVEPRQGGVYGYTF; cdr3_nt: TGCAGCGTTGAACCTAGACAGGGGGGGGTTTATGGCTACACCTTC
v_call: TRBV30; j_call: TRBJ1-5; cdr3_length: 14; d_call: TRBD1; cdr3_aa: CAWGGQGLNQPQHF; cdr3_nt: TGTGCCTGGGGGGGACAGGGACTTAATCAGCCCCAGCATTTT
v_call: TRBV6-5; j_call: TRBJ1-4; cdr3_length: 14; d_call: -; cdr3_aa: CASSSSGQATKLFF; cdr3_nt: -
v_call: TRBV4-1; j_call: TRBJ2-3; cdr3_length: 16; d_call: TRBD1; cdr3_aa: CASSGVRDRVGDTQYF; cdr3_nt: TGCGCCAGCAGTGGGGTTCGGGACAGGGTGGGAGATACGCAGTATTTT
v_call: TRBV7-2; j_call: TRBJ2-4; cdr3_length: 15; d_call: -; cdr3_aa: CASSLYPAGKNIQYF; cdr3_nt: TGTGCCAGCAGCTTATACCCCGCAGGGAAAAACATTCAGTACTTC
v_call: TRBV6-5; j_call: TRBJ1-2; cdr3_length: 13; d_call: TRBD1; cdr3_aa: CASSARQGSGYTF; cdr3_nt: TGTGCCAGCAGTGCGAGACAGGGATCCGGCTACACCTTC
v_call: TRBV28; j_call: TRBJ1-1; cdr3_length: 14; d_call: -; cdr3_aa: CASSLIGGNTEAFF; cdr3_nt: TGTGCCAGCAGTTTGATCGGGGGAAACACTGAAGCTTTCTTT
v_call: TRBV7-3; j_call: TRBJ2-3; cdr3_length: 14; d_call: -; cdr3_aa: CASSQSQASDTQYF; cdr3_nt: TGTGCCAGCAGCCAAAGCCAGGCATCTGATACGCAGTATTTT
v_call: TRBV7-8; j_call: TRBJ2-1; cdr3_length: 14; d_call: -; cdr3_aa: CASSPQSAPLGGFF; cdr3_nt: TGTGCCAGCAGCCCCCAAAGTGCCCCCCTAGGGGGGTTCTTC
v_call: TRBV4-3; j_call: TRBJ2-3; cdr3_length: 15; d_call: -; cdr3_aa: CASSQDWEVGDTQYF; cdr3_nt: TGCGCCAGCAGCCAAGATTGGGAGGTTGGCGATACGCAGTATTTT
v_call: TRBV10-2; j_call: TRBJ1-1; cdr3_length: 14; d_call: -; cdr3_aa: CASSEGRQNTEAFF; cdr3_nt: TGCGCCAGCAGTGAGGGCAGACAGAACACTGAAGCTTTCTTT
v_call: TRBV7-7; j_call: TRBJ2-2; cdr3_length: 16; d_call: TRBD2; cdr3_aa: CASSLGASGSPGELFF; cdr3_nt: TGTGCTAGCAGCTTAGGGGCTAGCGGGAGTCCCGGGGAGCTGTTTTTT
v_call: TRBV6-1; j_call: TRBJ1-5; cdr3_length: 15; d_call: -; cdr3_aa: CASRLNIAGNQPQHF; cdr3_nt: TGTGCCAGCAGGTTAAATATTGCAGGGAATCAGCCCCAGCATTTT
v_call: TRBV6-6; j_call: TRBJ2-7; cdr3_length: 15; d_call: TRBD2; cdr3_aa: CASSYGVAGGFEQYF; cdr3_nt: TGTGCCAGCAGTTACGGGGTAGCGGGAGGATTCGAGCAGTACTTC
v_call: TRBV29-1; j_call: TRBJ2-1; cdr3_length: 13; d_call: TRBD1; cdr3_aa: CSVTGTGYNEQFF; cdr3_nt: TGCAGCGTAACCGGGACAGGGTACAATGAGCAGTTCTTC
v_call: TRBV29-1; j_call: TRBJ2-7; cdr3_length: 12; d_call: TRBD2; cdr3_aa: CSTVSGTNEQYF; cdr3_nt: TGCAGCACCGTTAGCGGGACCAACGAGCAGTACTTC